One and the same sample provided the 23 T cell receptor beta chains below, sequenced in a study of cytotoxic CD8 clonotypes in ibrutinib-treated CLL. Sequencing was performed with immunoSEQ multiplex PCR; in TCRdb, only in-frame clones are kept and a portion is missing. This sample has 160,000 or so clones; approximately 84% occur once, and the top ten carry about 4.5%. Sequenced here: PBMCs, sampled after 24 months of ibrutinib treatment. The receptors derive from a human donor with chronic lymphocytic leukemia.

The chain combines TRBV6-5 with TRBJ1-2; D possibly corresponds to TRBD1 (5 bases). Germline V lookup: CDR1 MNHEY, CDR2 SVGAGI. This CDR3 is built from 14 residues. The V end was cut by 5 bases, the J end by 1 base, with 11 bases between. The CDR3 sequence is CASSRDGFNYGYTF. DNA of the CDR3: TGTGCCAGCAGTAGGGACGGCTTTAACTATGGCTACACCTTC.

This chain links TRBV28 with TRBJ1-5; D possibly corresponds to TRBD1 (5 bases). The germline V gene has CDR1 MDHEN and CDR2 SYDVKM. The CDR3 sequence is 14 residues long. Trimming stripped 6 bases from V and 4 bases from J, with 13 bases between. For the CDR3, the DNA is TGTGCCAGCAGCGCAGGGTGGGGTAATCAGCCCCAGCATTTT. Protein product: CASSAGWGNQPQHF.

The table lists this clone with a count of one. The chain combines TRBV7-8 with TRBJ1-5; 7 nucleotides agree with TRBD1. V was pared by 5 bases and J by 7 bases, with 8 bases of the junction left unmatched. This CDR3 comprises 14 residues. Germline V gene data show CDR1 as SGHVS and CDR2 as FQNEAQ. The CDR3 is CASSTRGARQPQHF. For the CDR3, the DNA is TGTGCCAGCAGCACCAGGGGGGCGAGGCAGCCCCAGCATTTT.

The chain combines TRBV6-5 with TRBJ1-2; D remains ambiguous. Germline assignment: CDR1 MNHEY and CDR2 SVGAGI. V was shortened by 2 bases and J by 8 bases, with 18 bases between the two germline ends. The CDR3 totals 15 residues. The CDR3 DNA is TGTGCCAGCAGTTACCCGACTGCGGGGTACGGGGGCTACACCTTC. Its translation is CASSYPTAGYGGYTF.

The chain combines TRBV30 with TRBJ2-7; D is uncertain. The germline CDR1 and CDR2 sequences are GTSNPN and SVGIG (reference sequence). This CDR3 comprises 14 residues. Trimming stripped 4 bases from V and 0 bases from J, with 13 bases between. The CDR3 DNA reads TGTGCCTGGAAGGTTACGCGGAACTCCTACGAGCAGTACTTC. The encoded protein is CAWKVTRNSYEQYF.

This sequence joins TRBV28 and TRBJ2-7; unclear D gene. This CDR3 is built from 12 residues. CDR1 and CDR2 (germline): MDHEN, SYDVKM. Deletions cut 6 bases from V and 2 bases from J, with 8 bases between. The CDR3 nucleotides are TGTGCCAGCAGAGACCCCCCCTACGAGCAGTACTTC. Translated: CASRDPPYEQYF.

This chain's CDR3 is CASRQKSRDRYYIRETQYF. CDR3 sequence (DNA): TGTGCCAGCAGACAGAAAAGCCGGGACCGATATTATATCAGAGAGACCCAGTACTTC. This sequence joins TRBV28 and TRBJ2-5; D tentatively reads TRBD1 or TRBD2 (5 bases each). Germline values: CDR1 MDHEN, CDR2 SYDVKM. V lost 6 bases and J lost 4, with 30 bases in between. The CDR3 is made up of 19 amino acids.

The chain joins TRBV9 to TRBJ2-1; 7 bases are a match to TRBD2. V was clipped by 3 bases and J by 8 bases; unmatched bases: 11. The CDR3 is 15 residues long. CDR1 SGDLS and CDR2 YYNGEE come from the germline V gene. This chain's CDR3 is CASSEGLGGSHEQFF. The CDR3 DNA is TGTGCCAGCAGCGAGGGGCTGGGGGGGAGCCATGAGCAGTTCTTC.

V and J are TRBV7-9 and TRBJ1-2, with D uncertain. V shed 1 base and J shed 3 bases, with 3 bases lying between them. CDR1 SEHNR and CDR2 FQNEAQ come from the germline V gene (reference sequence). This CDR3 is built from 12 residues. The CDR3 region is CASSLVDYGYTF. The CDR3 DNA reads as TGTGCCAGCAGCTTAGTCGACTATGGCTACACCTTC.

The chain recombines TRBV30 with TRBJ2-1; TRBD2 is a possible D gene (6 bases). Trimming left V 1 base short and J 0 bases short, with 13 bases between. The CDR3 contains 16 residues. Per germline, CDR1 GTSNPN and CDR2 SVGIG (reference sequence). CDR3 sequence (DNA): TGTGCCTGGAGTGCCACAGCGGGTTCCTCCTACAATGAGCAGTTCTTC. Protein sequence: CAWSATAGSSYNEQFF.

The chain employs TRBV18 and TRBJ1-2; the D gene is possibly TRBD1 (5 bases). CDR1 KGHSH and CDR2 LQKENI come from the germline V gene. The CDR3 runs 16 residues. The V end was cut by 0 bases, the J end by 8 bases, with 19 bases between. The CDR3 reads CASSPPSGILSRGYTF. The CDR3 DNA is TGTGCCAGCTCACCACCGTCAGGGATTCTCTCTCGGGGCTACACCTTC.

The chain is built from TRBV2 and TRBJ1-5, with D possibly being TRBD1 (5 bases). The CDR3 runs 14 residues. Trimming stripped 6 bases from V and 0 bases from J, with 9 bases between. CDR1 is SNHLY, CDR2 FYNNEI, per germline. Written as DNA, the CDR3 is TGTGCCAGCAGGTGGGGGGTTAGCAATCAGCCCCAGCATTTT. This gives the protein CASRWGVSNQPQHF.

The rearrangement links TRBV18 to TRBJ1-5; D not certain. V was cut by 3 bases and J by 4 bases, with 10 bases left in between. CDR1 and CDR2 (germline): KGHSH, LQKENI. The CDR3 is 14 amino acids. The CDR3 protein is CASSPTVSNQPQHF. CDR3 nucleotides: TGTGCCAGCTCACCTACAGTGTCTAATCAGCCCCAGCATTTT.

This chain uses TRBV9 with TRBJ1-2; no reliable D call. From germline, CDR1 is SGDLS and CDR2 YYNGEE. Trimming removed 0 bases at V and 4 bases at J, with 10 bases between. The CDR3 loop spans 14 amino acids. CDR3 in amino acids: CASSVGRSVYGYTF. The CDR3 DNA is TGTGCCAGCAGCGTAGGGCGGAGCGTCTATGGCTACACCTTC.

This clone was picked up a small number of times. The chain uses TRBV5-1 and TRBJ2-5, with D unclear. The ends were cut back, 0 bases at V and 5 bases at J, with 14 bases in the middle. The CDR3 is made up of 15 amino acids. The germline V gene has CDR1 SGHRS and CDR2 YFSETQ. The DNA of the CDR3 is TGCGCCAGCAGCTTGGTGCCCAGGATTGAGGAGACCCAGTACTTC. It encodes CASSLVPRIEETQYF.

Written as DNA, the CDR3 is TGTGCCTGGAGTGAGACAGGGAGGAAGGGCTACACCTTC. It codes for CAWSETGRKGYTF. The gene calls are TRBV30 and TRBJ1-2, with 7 bases matching TRBD1. CDR3 length: 13 residues. Trimming removed 1 base from V and 8 bases from J; junction bases left unmatched: 7. Germline V CDR1 and CDR2: GTSNPN, SVGIG (reference sequence).

V gene TRBV7-3 combines with J gene TRBJ2-3; D remains unclear. V was shortened by 4 bases and J by 8 bases, with 19 bases between the two germline ends. The CDR3 contains 15 residues. Germline assignment: CDR1 SGHTA and CDR2 FQGTGA. CDR3 in amino acids: CASSSRVDLIGTQYF. The CDR3, as DNA: TGTGCCAGCAGCTCTCGGGTCGACTTAATTGGTACGCAGTATTTT.

The genes are TRBV7-3 and TRBJ2-3, with D perhaps matching TRBD2 (5 bases). This CDR3 has 13 residues. V gave up 5 bases and J gave up 2 bases, with 8 bases separating them. The germline gives CDR1 SGHTA, CDR2 FQGTGA. CDR3 residues: CASSPGITDTQYF. The CDR3 coding sequence is TGTGCCAGCAGCCCCGGGATCACAGATACGCAGTATTTT. The complete variable domain, with remaining parts taken from reference TRBV7-3 and TRBJ2-3, reads GAGVSQTPSNKVTEKGKYVELRCDPISGHTALYWYRQSLGQGPEFLIYFQGTGAADDSGLPNDRFFAVRPEGSVSTLKIQRTERGDSAVYLCASSPGITDTQYFGPGTRLTVL.

The chain is built from TRBV5-1 and TRBJ1-2; D remains unclear. There are 13 residues in the CDR3. Germline CDR1 reads SGHRS; CDR2 reads YFSETQ. With 0 bases removed from V and 2 bases from J, the gap between germline ends came to 5 bases. The CDR3 DNA sequence: TGCGCCAGCAGCTTGGAGAGGAACTATGGCTACACCTTC. Translating gives CASSLERNYGYTF.

The chain is built from TRBV25-1 and TRBJ1-2; no firm D call. Germline V gene data show CDR1 as MGHDK and CDR2 as SYGVNS. The CDR3 spans 10 residues. With 1 base removed from V and 10 bases from J, the gap between germline ends came to 4 bases. The CDR3 loop reads CASSELDYTF. CDR3 DNA sequence: TGTGCCAGCAGTGAATTGGACTACACCTTC.

This clone appeared a few times. The chain couples TRBV30 to TRBJ1-1; maybe TRBD1 (5 bases). This CDR3 has 13 amino acids. V was shortened by 3 bases and J by 1 base, with 9 bases between the two germline ends. Germline CDR1 reads GTSNPN; CDR2 reads SVGIG (reference sequence). The CDR3 loop is CAWRRQRNTEAFF. CDR3 in DNA: TGTGCCTGGAGAAGACAGAGGAACACTGAAGCTTTCTTT.

The J gene is TRBJ1-2, the V gene TRBV20-1, with D perhaps TRBD1 (6 bases). The CDR3 runs 11 residues. CDR1 is DFQATT and CDR2 is SNEGSKA in the germline V gene (reference sequence). V was pared by 6 bases and J by 8 bases, with 13 bases between. The CDR3 spells CSAGWGGGYTF. The CDR3 DNA is TGCAGTGCCGGCTGGGGGGGCGGCTACACCTTC.

This chain joins TRBV11-2 and TRBJ2-5; the D gene is possibly TRBD1 (5 bases). The CDR3 totals 16 residues. The V end was cut by 0 bases, the J end by 2 bases, with 13 bases between. Per the germline V gene, CDR1 is SGHAT and CDR2 is FQNNGV. The CDR3, as DNA: TGTGCCAGCAGCTTAGATCCAGGGTTTGTGCAAGAGACCCAGTACTTC. Protein product: CASSLDPGFVQETQYF.